This is a list of T cell receptor beta chains from one sample in a study of vaccination effects on CD4 cells after COVID-19. TCRdb keeps only in-frame clones here, not all; method: immunoSEQ multiplex PCR. The data show about 26,000 clones, about 80% seen once. No antigen is known for these receptors. Specimen: CD4+ T cells from PBMCs cultured with HCoV-NL63 spike peptides, collected before COVID-19 vaccination. The receptor source for this set is a human donor who had a prior SARS-CoV-2 infection. CDR3s include the opening cysteine and the closing phenylalanine or tryptophan. A D gene is named only where the DNA matches it firmly. Not every row has a clone size; where given, it reads once, few, many or a size class.

TRBV5-1	-	-	TRBJ1-6	TGCGCCAGCAAAACCAGGGGTGATACTAATTCACCCCTCCACTTT	CASKTRGDTNSPLHF
TRBV7-9	TRBD2	-	TRBJ2-1	TGTGCCAGCAGCTTAGCTCTAGCGGGCTACAATGAGCAGTTCTTC	CASSLALAGYNEQFF
TRBV7-2	-	-	TRBJ1-6	TGTGCCAGCAGCTTAGCGCTCGGGGCTATTAATTCACCCCTCCACTTT	CASSLALGAINSPLHF
TRBV27	TRBD1	-	TRBJ2-7	TGTGCCAGCAGCAAACAGGGGTTCTCCTACGAGCAGTACTTC	CASSKQGFSYEQYF
TRBV4-2	TRBD1	-	TRBJ2-7	TGTGCCAGCAGCCACGGAGGTAGGGACAGGGCGGTGGGGCAGTACTTC	CASSHGGRDRAVGQYF
TRBV7-9	TRBD2	few	TRBJ2-2	TGTGCCAGCAGCTTAGCACTAGCGGGAGATATCGGGGAGCTGTTTTTT	CASSLALAGDIGELFF
TRBV7-2	TRBD2	-	TRBJ2-1	TGTGCCAGCAGCACCTCGGGAGGGCGGCAGTTCTTC	CASSTSGGRQFF
TRBV6-4	TRBD2	-	TRBJ2-7	TGTGCCAGCAGGGACGGACTAGCGGCTTCCTACGAGCAGTACTTC	CASRDGLAASYEQYF
TRBV6-5	-	once	TRBJ1-1	TGTGCCAGCAGTTGGAGGGGTTTGGCTGAAGCTTTCTTT	CASSWRGLAEAFF
TRBV19	-	-	TRBJ1-3	TGTGCCAGTAGTGGTTACGGGTCGACTAGCTCTGGAAACACCATATATTTT	CASSGYGSTSSGNTIYF
TRBV25-1	TRBD2	-	TRBJ2-5	TGTGCCAGCAGTGAGCCGGGACTAGCGGGAGAGACCCAGTACTTC	CASSEPGLAGETQYF
TRBV6-5	-	once	TRBJ2-7	TGTGCCAGCAGTTTCGGCCAGGGCCCGACCTACGAGCAGTACTTC	CASSFGQGPTYEQYF
TRBV5-1	-	-	TRBJ1-4	TGCGCCAGCAGCTTTTCGGGGGGGAGGACTAATGAAAAACTGTTTTTT	CASSFSGGRTNEKLFF
TRBV18	TRBD1	-	TRBJ1-4	TGTGCCAGCTCAGCGGACAGGGAAAATGAAAAACTGTTTTTT	CASSADRENEKLFF
TRBV4-1	TRBD1	-	TRBJ2-2	TGCGCCAGCAGCCGGGGACAGGGGGTTGGCACCGGGGAGCTGTTTTTT	CASSRGQGVGTGELFF
TRBV10-1	TRBD2	-	TRBJ2-3	TGCGCCAGCAGTGAGTCTTATTCGGGCGCGGGGGGGAGCACAGATACGCAGTATTTT	CASSESYSGAGGSTDTQYF
TRBV18	TRBD2	-	TRBJ2-3	TGTGCCAGCTCACCACCTGGCGGGAGATCAGATACGCAGTATTTT	CASSPPGGRSDTQYF
TRBV9	-	-	TRBJ2-2	TGTGCCAGCAGCGCCCGGGACTCTCGTTACACCGGGGAGCTGTTTTTT	CASSARDSRYTGELFF
TRBV19	-	-	TRBJ1-2	TGTGCCAGTAGTATTCAGGGAGTAGTCTATGGCTACACCTTC	CASSIQGVVYGYTF
TRBV7-2	TRBD2	few	TRBJ2-3	TGTGCCAGCAGCTTATACGGGAGGACGGCAGATACGCAGTATTTT	CASSLYGRTADTQYF
TRBV10-3	-	-	TRBJ1-1	TGTGCCATCAGTGAGTCGAATTCCGGGGGGGGCTTGGAAGCTTTCTTT	CAISESNSGGGLEAFF
TRBV7-3	-	-	TRBJ2-5	TGTGCCAGCAGCTTAAGGGGTCGGGGGAACCAAGAGACCCAGTACTTC	CASSLRGRGNQETQYF
TRBV6-5	-	-	TRBJ2-3	TGTGCCAGCGGGGGCGGAAGCACAGATACGCAGTATTTT	CASGGGSTDTQYF
TRBV2	-	large	TRBJ1-3	TGTGCCAGCAGCCAGGGTTTAGAATCCGGAAACACCATATATTTT	CASSQGLESGNTIYF
TRBV27	-	once	TRBJ2-7	TGTGCCAGCAGTACGATTACCGGGACGGCCTCCAGCGAGCAGTACTTC	CASSTITGTASSEQYF
TRBV7-2	-	-	TRBJ2-5	TGTGCCAGCAGCCAGAGGAATTGGGAGGAGACCCAGTACTTC	CASSQRNWEETQYF
TRBV29-1	-	-	TRBJ1-3	TGCAGCGTAACGAGGGGGTTTGGAAACACCATATATTTT	CSVTRGFGNTIYF
TRBV6-5	TRBD1	-	TRBJ1-4	TGTGCCAGCAGTTACGGAACCGGGACAGGGACCGAAAAACTGTTTTTT	CASSYGTGTGTEKLFF
TRBV6-1	TRBD1	once	TRBJ1-2	TGTGCCAGCAGTGAGGGGACAGGCGATACCTATGGCTACACCTTC	CASSEGTGDTYGYTF
TRBV5-1	TRBD1	-	TRBJ2-3	TGCGCCAGCAGCATCGGACAGGGGGCGTATTCTAGCACAGATACGCAGTATTTT	CASSIGQGAYSSTDTQYF
TRBV18	TRBD1	-	TRBJ2-1	TGTGCCAGCTCACCAAGTACAGGGGGCTCGGGTGAGCAGTTCTTC	CASSPSTGGSGEQFF
TRBV2	TRBD1	few	TRBJ1-2	TGTGCCAGCAGTGCGTTGAGGGGGCCTGGCTACACCTTC	CASSALRGPGYTF
TRBV4-3	-	-	TRBJ2-3	TGCGCCAGCAGCCAAGTCTCGCCCACAGATACGCAGTATTTT	CASSQVSPTDTQYF
TRBV6-6	TRBD1	-	TRBJ1-5	TGTGCCAGCACCCCTACAGGGGGGCCGCGGCAGCCCCAGCATTTT	CASTPTGGPRQPQHF
TRBV3-1/TRBV3-2	TRBD2	-	TRBJ2-7	TGTGCCAGCAGCCCAACACTAGCGGCCAGCTCCTACGAGCAGTACTTC	CASSPTLAASSYEQYF
TRBV5-6	-	-	TRBJ2-3	TGTGCCAGCAGCCCGTCCTCGTACCCCACAGATACGCAGTATTTT	CASSPSSYPTDTQYF
TRBV30	-	-	TRBJ1-2	TGTGCCTGGAGTGCCGCTAGGAATGGGGGCTATGGCTACACCTTC	CAWSAARNGGYGYTF
TRBV13	-	-	TRBJ1-2	TGTGCCAGCAGCTGGGGGGACGCCTATGGCTACACCTTC	CASSWGDAYGYTF
TRBV7-6	-	-	TRBJ2-5	TGTGCCAGCAGCCCTCTCGGGTGGCCGGGGGAGACCCAGTACTTC	CASSPLGWPGETQYF
TRBV5-4	-	-	TRBJ2-5	TGTGCCAGCAGCTTATCCGGTATAGAGGGCCAGTACTTC	CASSLSGIEGQYF
TRBV30	-	-	TRBJ2-4	TGTGCCTGGACAGGGTTATCCAAAAACATTCAGTACTTC	CAWTGLSKNIQYF
TRBV7-8	TRBD1	-	TRBJ2-7	TGTGCCAGCGGGACAGGGGCCCCCTACGAGCAGTACTTC	CASGTGAPYEQYF
TRBV5-3	-	-	TRBJ1-6	TGTGCCAGAAGCTTCGGGATACGATCTTCACCCCTCCACTTT	CARSFGIRSSPLHF
TRBV4-1	TRBD1	once	TRBJ1-1	TGCGCCAGCAGCCAAGGCCGGGCAGGGGGGATTGAAGCTTTCTTT	CASSQGRAGGIEAFF
TRBV4-2	-	-	TRBJ2-5	TGTGCCAGCAAAAACCTGGGGTATCAAGAGACCCAGTACTTC	CASKNLGYQETQYF
TRBV30	-	few	TRBJ1-1	TGTGCCTGCCCCCCAGGGAAGACTGAAGCTTTCTTT	CACPPGKTEAFF
TRBV7-2	-	-	TRBJ1-4	TGTGCCAGCAGCCGCAGCGGATGGGATGAAAAACTGTTTTTT	CASSRSGWDEKLFF
TRBV13	-	-	TRBJ2-7	TGTGCCAGCAGCTTACTAGCATCCAGCTCCTACGAGCAGTACTTC	CASSLLASSSYEQYF
TRBV6-5	-	once	TRBJ1-1	TGTGCCAGCAGTTATGGAACTGTGAATAGAAACACTGAAGCTTTCTTT	CASSYGTVNRNTEAFF
TRBV10-3	TRBD1	-	TRBJ1-6	TGTGCCATCAGTGAGTCGACAGGGGGGGATTCACCCCTCCACTTT	CAISESTGGDSPLHF
TRBV5-6	-	-	TRBJ1-2	TGTGCCAGCAGCTTGGGGCAATCCCATGGCTACACCTTC	CASSLGQSHGYTF
TRBV6-5	TRBD2	-	TRBJ2-2	TGTGCCAGCAGATGGACTAGCGGGAGCCCCGGGGAGCTGTTTTTT	CASRWTSGSPGELFF